This record concerns one TCR beta chain sequence. Its specificity is not known. Per germline, CDR1 SGHTA and CDR2 FQGNSA. This CDR3 has 18 amino acids. The method, 5' RACE with UMI labels, was used to prepare the TRB cDNA libraries. TCRdb reprocessed the 5' RACE reads, keeping one entry per CDR3 protein, no DNA. Its listing shows over 55,000 distinct CDR3 sequences. This sample stems from a study of CXCR3-negative and CXCR3-positive naive CD8 T cells. Study-level points and caveats: The study inferred TCR strength from TRB CDR3 properties and found comparable surface CD5 between naive subsets. CXCR3-negative and CXCR3-positive naive cells shared comparable TRBV-TRBJ usage, but memory cells did not. More hydrophobic TRB CDR3s occurred in CXCR3-positive than in CXCR3-negative naive cells.

By phenotype, naive CD8+ T cells were CD45RO-CCR7+CD27+CD95-. The J gene is TRBJ2-2, the V gene TRBV7-2; TCRdb's assignment of TRBD2 cannot be checked, as there is no DNA. This receptor was identified in a human donor in good health. Some clones in this sample may be carry-over from other donors' samples. Material for sequencing was naive CXCR3+ CD8+ T cells from blood. Subset denoted: CD45RO-CCR7+CD27+CD95- naive CD8+ T cells expressing CXCR3 (TNR3+). The CDR3 protein is CASSLAGLAGALTGELFF.